This T cell receptor (beta chain) was retrieved from a study of CD8+ T cells in alopecia areata. Study summary: Each recipient was a roughly 6-11-week-old female C3H/HeJ mouse given skin from an approximately 6-13-month-old C3H/HeJ donor with spontaneous alopecia. General study points: Higher clonality and more expanded CD8+ clones appeared in lesional than normal scalp.

Germline CDR1 NSHNY, CDR2 SYGAGN. The CDR3 loop spans 15 amino acids. Reverse transcribed after extraction, RNA yielded cDNA as the sequencing template. Measured with immunoSEQ multiplex PCR; TCRdb has only the in-frame clones, and not every one. This sample carries under 7,000 clones, none of them present only once. This clone was observed many times. Its target is unknown. Mouse gene names apply. The read stops 4 residues short of the end of the CDR3; the missing end is completed from the germline J gene. Separation of pooled cutaneous lymph node cells was by sorting with CD4, CD8alpha, NKG2D, NKG2ACE and other markers.

The clonotype was recovered from a C3H/HeJ mouse with alopecia areata. MHC haplotype of the mouse line: H2-k. Sequenced: CD8+ T cells sorted from a lymph node. The rearrangement uses TRBV13-1 and TRBJ2-7, with 12 bases matching TRBD2. Here the CDR3 reads CASSVGLGGFHEQYF. The CDR3 bases that were read are TGTGCCAGCAGTGTGGGACTGGGGGGCTTCCAT.